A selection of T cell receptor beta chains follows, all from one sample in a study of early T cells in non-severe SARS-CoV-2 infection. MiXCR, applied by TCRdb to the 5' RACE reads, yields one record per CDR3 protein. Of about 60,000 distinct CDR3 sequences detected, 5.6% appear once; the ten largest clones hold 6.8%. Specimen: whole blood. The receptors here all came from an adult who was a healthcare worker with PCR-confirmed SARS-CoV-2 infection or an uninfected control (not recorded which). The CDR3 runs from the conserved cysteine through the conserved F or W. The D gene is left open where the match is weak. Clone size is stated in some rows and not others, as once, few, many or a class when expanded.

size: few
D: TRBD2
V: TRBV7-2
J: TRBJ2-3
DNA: TGTGCCAGCAGCTTAGTTAGCGGGGGGGAGCATACGCAGTATTTT
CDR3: CASSLVSGGEHTQYF

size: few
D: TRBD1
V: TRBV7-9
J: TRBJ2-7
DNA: TGTGCCAGCAGCTTATCCGGGCAGGACAGGGGCGAGCAGTACTTC
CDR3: CASSLSGQDRGEQYF

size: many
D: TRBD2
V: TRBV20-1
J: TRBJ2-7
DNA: TGCAGTGCTTCGGGACTACCATACGAGCAGTACTTC
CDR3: CSASGLPYEQYF

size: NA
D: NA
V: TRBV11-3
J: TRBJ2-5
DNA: TGTGCCAGCAGCAAAAGGGGGTCGGGGCAAGAGACCCAGTACTTC
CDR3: CASSKRGSGQETQYF

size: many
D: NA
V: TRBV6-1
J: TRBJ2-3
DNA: TGTGCCAGCAGTGAGAACAGGGGCACAGATACGCAGTATTTT
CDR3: CASSENRGTDTQYF

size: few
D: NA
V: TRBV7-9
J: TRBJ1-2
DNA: TGTGCCAGCAGCTTAAAAGGGATAACTAACTATGGCTACACCTTC
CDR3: CASSLKGITNYGYTF

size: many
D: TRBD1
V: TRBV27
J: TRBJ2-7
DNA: TGTGCCAGCAGTGCCGCGGTGGGGACAGGGGACCGGAACGAGCAGTACTTC
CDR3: CASSAAVGTGDRNEQYF

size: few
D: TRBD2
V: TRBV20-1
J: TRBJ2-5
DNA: TGCAGTGCTAGAGCGGGAGGGCCCGGAGAGACCCAGTACTTC
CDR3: CSARAGGPGETQYF

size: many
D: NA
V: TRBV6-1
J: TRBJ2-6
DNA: TGTGCCAGCAGGAACTCTGGGGCCAACGTCCTGACTTTC
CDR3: CASRNSGANVLTF

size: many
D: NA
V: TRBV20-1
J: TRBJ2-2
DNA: TGCAGTGCTTACCTGGACTACCCCGTTAACACCGGGGAGCTGTTTTTT
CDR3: CSAYLDYPVNTGELFF

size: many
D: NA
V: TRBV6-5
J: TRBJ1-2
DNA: TGTGCCAGCAGTTACTCGGTGACGAGCATCTATGGCTACACCTTC
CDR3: CASSYSVTSIYGYTF

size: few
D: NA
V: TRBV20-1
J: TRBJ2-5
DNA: TGCAGTGCTAGTCGGGCACAAGAGACCCAGTACTTC
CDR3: CSASRAQETQYF

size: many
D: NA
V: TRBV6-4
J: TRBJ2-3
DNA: TGTGCCAGCAGTGAACGGGACTCAGATACGCAGTATTTT
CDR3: CASSERDSDTQYF

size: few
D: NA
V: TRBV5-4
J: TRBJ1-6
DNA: TGTGCCAGCAGCTTGTGGGACCGGATAAATTCACCCCTCCACTTT
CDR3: CASSLWDRINSPLHF

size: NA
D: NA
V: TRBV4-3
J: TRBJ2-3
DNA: TGCGCCAGCAGCCAAATCGGTGCTAGCACAGATACGCAGTATTTT
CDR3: CASSQIGASTDTQYF

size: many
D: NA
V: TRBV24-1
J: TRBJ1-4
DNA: TGTGCCACCAGTGATAGTCCAGGTTCTAATGAAAAACTGTTTTTT
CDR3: CATSDSPGSNEKLFF

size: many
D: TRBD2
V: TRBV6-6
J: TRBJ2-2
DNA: TGTGCCAGCAGCATACTAGCGGGGGGGCCCGGGGAGCTGTTTTTT
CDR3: CASSILAGGPGELFF

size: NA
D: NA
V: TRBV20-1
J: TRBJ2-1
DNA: TGCAGTGCTAGACCGGGCCGGTCAAAGATCGATGGGCAGTTCTTC
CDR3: CSARPGRSKIDGQFF

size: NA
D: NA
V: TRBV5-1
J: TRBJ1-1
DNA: TGCGCCAGCAGCGAAACTGACAGCTCAAATGGAGCTTTCTTT
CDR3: CASSETDSSNGAFF

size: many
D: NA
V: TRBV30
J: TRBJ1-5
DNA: TGTGCCTGGAGGCCACAGGGAAGCAATCAGCCCCAGCATTTT
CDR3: CAWRPQGSNQPQHF

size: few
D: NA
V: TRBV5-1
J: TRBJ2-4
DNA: TGCGCCAGCAGCTTGGATGTCAAAAACATTCAGTACTTC
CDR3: CASSLDVKNIQYF